Sequencing of this T cell receptor (beta chain) was carried out in a study of blood T cells in healthy people across ages. Study findings and constraints: The long-lived group displayed more naive CD4+ cells, plus higher diversity, than the aged donors did.

V was shortened by 3 bases and J by 13 bases, with 19 bases between the two germline ends. The CDR3 runs to 14 residues. This clonotype was seen a few times. The antigen is unknown. The authors ran a second PCR of about 7 to 11 cycles using a sample-barcoded 5' primer and a J-beta primer mix. A template-switch adaptor containing 12 random nucleotides labeled each cDNA molecule. Via MiXCR, TCRdb re-called the 5' RACE reads, giving one row per CDR3 protein. This sample has more than 650,000 distinct CDR3 sequences, with 25% to 30% found just once. This sample was also put to use in a study of T cells of mothers and their children. That publication notes: It was through the M1S primer of the second PCR that sample barcodes and 2-4 random nucleotides were added.

Material for sequencing was blood. The receptor was derived from a boy between 10 and 17 years old in good health. The chain has TRBV12-3 or TRBV12-4 and TRBJ2-1; D not resolved. The CDR3 loop is CASSFDGSAPAQFF. CDR3 nucleotides: TGTGCCAGCAGTTTTGACGGGTCGGCACCTGCCCAGTTCTTC.